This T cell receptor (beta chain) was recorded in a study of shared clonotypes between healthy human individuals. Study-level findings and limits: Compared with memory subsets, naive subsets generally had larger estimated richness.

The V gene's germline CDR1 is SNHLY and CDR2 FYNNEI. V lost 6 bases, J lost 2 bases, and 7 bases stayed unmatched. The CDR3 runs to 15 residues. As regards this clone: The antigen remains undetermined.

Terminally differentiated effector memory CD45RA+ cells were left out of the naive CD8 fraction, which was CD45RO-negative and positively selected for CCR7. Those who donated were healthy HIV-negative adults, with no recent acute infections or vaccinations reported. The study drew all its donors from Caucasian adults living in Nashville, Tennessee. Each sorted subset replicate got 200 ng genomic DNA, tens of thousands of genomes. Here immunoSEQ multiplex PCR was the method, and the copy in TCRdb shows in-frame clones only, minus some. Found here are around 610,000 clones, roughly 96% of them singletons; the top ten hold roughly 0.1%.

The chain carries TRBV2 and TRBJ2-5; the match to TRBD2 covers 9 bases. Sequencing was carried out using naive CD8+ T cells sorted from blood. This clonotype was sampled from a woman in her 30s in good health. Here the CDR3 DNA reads TGTGCCAGCAGAGACGGGACTAGCTGGCAAGAGACCCAGTACTTC. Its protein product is CASRDGTSWQETQYF.